This T cell receptor beta chain appears in the sequencing data of a study of blood T cell repertoires in COVID-19. About the study: Samples came from the United States, Italy and Spain, spanning acute and convalescent COVID-19. T cells, B-cell-depleted T cells, or PBMCs provided the cDNA or gDNA that served as material.

Original data processing: Counts of nucleated cells, estimated from reference gene primer amplification, were obtained. Sequenced by immunoSEQ multiplex PCR; TCRdb stores in-frame clones only, minus some. Clone size and the V and J calls come from that table; the DNA yielded D and trimming. The sample consists of 250,000 to 300,000 clones, around nine tenths of them appearing once. CDR1 is SGHNT, CDR2 YYREEE, per germline (reference sequence). This CDR3 spans 16 amino acids. The V segment lost 4 bases and the J segment 1 base; nucleotides outside the gene matches: 10. Sequenced input: peripheral blood. The origin of this receptor is a man in his forties or fifties with acute or convalescent COVID-19. This sequence joins TRBV5-4 and TRBJ1-1, with 7 bases lining up with TRBD1. In DNA, the CDR3 is TGTGCCAGCAGCACTTCGGGAGGGACAGCGAACACTGAAGCTTTCTTT. It specifies CASSTSGGTANTEAFF.